The entry that follows covers one T cell receptor beta chain sequence. These data are taken from a study of blood T cell repertoires in COVID-19. The CDR3 runs to 15 residues. Looked up from germline, CDR1 is MNHEY and CDR2 is SVGAGI. J lost 4 bases, V lost 3 bases, and 9 bases had no gene match. Sequencing used immunoSEQ multiplex PCR; TCRdb keeps in-frame clones, though not all of them. This sample carries 360,000 or so clones, roughly 84% of them seen once, and the ten largest clones take around 3%. The TCR was taken from a woman aged 25-40 years who had recovered from COVID-19. The sequencing sample was made of PBMCs or T cells enriched from blood (not recorded which). The rearrangement joins TRBV6-5 to TRBJ2-7, with TRBD1 matching over 7 bases. The CDR3 loop is CASSYSTGALYEQYF. CDR3 in DNA: TGTGCCAGCAGTTATAGTACAGGGGCTTTATACGAGCAGTACTTC.